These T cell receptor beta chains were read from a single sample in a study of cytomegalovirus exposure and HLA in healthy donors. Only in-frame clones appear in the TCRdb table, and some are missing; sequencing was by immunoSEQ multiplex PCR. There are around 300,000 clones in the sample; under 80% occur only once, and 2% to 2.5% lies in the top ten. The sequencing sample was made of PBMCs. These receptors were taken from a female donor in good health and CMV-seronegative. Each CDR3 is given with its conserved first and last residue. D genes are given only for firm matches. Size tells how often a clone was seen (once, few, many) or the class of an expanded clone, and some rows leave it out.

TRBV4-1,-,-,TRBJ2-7,CASSQDPLASNYEQYF,TGCGCCAGCAGCCAAGATCCCCTAGCCTCTAACTACGAGCAGTACTTC
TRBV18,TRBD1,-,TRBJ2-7,CASSPDRRSSYEQYF,TGTGCCAGCTCACCGGACAGGAGGAGCTCCTACGAGCAGTACTTC
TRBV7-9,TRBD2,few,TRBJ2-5,CASSLGPGLAEETQYF,TGTGCCAGCAGCTTAGGACCCGGACTAGCGGAGGAGACCCAGTACTTC
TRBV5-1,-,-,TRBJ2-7,CASKMDLSSYEQYF,TGCGCCAGCAAAATGGACTTGAGCTCCTACGAGCAGTACTTC
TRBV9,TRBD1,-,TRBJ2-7,CASSVSPTGSTYEQYF,TGTGCCAGCAGCGTATCCCCGACAGGGTCTACCTACGAGCAGTACTTC
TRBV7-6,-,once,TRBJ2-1,CASSLSRAGPLDEQFF,TGTGCCAGCAGCTTATCACGGGCGGGACCATTGGATGAGCAGTTCTTC
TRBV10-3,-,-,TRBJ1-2,CAIKVGAAAAGYTF,TGTGCCATCAAGGTCGGAGCGGCAGCGGCTGGCTACACCTTC
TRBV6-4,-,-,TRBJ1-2,CASSDSTGPLNYGYTF,TGTGCCAGCAGTGACTCGACAGGACCTCTTAACTATGGCTACACCTTC
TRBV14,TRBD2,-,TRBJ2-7,CASSQGLAGGVSYEQYF,TGTGCCAGCAGCCAAGGACTAGCGGGAGGTGTCTCCTACGAGCAGTACTTC
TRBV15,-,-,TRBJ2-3,CATSRVADTQYF,TGTGCCACCAGCAGAGTAGCAGATACGCAGTATTTT
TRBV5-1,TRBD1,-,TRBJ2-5,CASSLGGTVSRETQYF,TGCGCCAGCAGCTTGGGAGGGACAGTCTCCCGGGAGACCCAGTACTTC
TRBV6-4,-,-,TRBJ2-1,CASSASGGSYNEQFF,TGTGCCAGCAGTGCGAGTGGCGGGTCCTACAATGAGCAGTTCTTC
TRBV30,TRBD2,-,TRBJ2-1,CAWRSTSGYNEQFF,TGTGCCTGGAGGTCTACTAGCGGCTACAATGAGCAGTTCTTC
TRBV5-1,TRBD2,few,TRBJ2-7,CASSLAAGRNEQYF,TGCGCCAGCAGCTTGGCTGCCGGGAGGAACGAGCAGTACTTC
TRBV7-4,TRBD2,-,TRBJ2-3,CASSSPRGTSGRRDTQYF,TGTGCCAGCAGCTCCCCCCGGGGGACTAGCGGGAGAAGGGATACGCAGTATTTT
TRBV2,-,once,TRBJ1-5,CASSEVAGRDQPQHF,TGTGCCAGCAGTGAAGTCGCAGGTCGAGATCAGCCCCAGCATTTT
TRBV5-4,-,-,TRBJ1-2,CASSPGRSQSNYGYTF,TGTGCCAGCAGCCCTGGCAGGTCGCAATCCAACTATGGCTACACCTTC
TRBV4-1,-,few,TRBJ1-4,CASSQVQGVNEKLFF,TGCGCCAGCAGCCAAGTCCAGGGCGTTAATGAAAAACTGTTTTTT
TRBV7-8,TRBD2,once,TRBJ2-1,CASSSRGESSYNEQFF,TGTGCCAGCAGCTCACGGGGGGAGAGCTCCTACAATGAGCAGTTCTTC
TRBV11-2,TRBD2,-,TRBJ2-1,CASSPGLVVFF,TGTGCCAGCAGCCCGGGACTAGTTGTGTTCTTC
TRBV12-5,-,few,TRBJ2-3,CASGLLAAPEDTQYF,TGTGCTAGTGGTTTGTTAGCGGCCCCGGAAGATACGCAGTATTTT
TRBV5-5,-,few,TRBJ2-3,CASSFYASTDTQYF,TGTGCCAGCAGCTTTTATGCGAGCACAGATACGCAGTATTTT
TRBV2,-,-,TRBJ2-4,CASAFSVIAKNIQYF,TGTGCCAGCGCCTTTAGTGTAATTGCCAAAAACATTCAGTACTTC
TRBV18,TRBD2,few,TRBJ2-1,CASSPPGTSNYNEQFF,TGTGCCAGCTCACCGCCTGGGACTAGCAACTACAATGAGCAGTTCTTC
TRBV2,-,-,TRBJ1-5,CASSDEAGTNQPQHF,TGTGCCAGCAGTGACGAGGCAGGGACTAATCAGCCCCAGCATTTT
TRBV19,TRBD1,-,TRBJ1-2,CASNGGQEVDYGYTF,TGTGCCAGTAACGGAGGACAGGAAGTCGACTATGGCTACACCTTC
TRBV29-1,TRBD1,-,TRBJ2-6,CSVEGQSGANVLTF,TGCAGCGTTGAGGGACAGTCGGGGGCCAACGTCCTGACTTTC
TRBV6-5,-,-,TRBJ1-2,CASSPMYLGGYGYTF,TGTGCCAGCAGTCCCATGTATCTGGGAGGCTATGGCTACACCTTC
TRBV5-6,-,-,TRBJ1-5,CASSLFQSNQPQHF,TGTGCCAGCAGCTTGTTCCAATCCAATCAGCCCCAGCATTTT
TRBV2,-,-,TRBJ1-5,CASQGSNQPQHF,TGTGCCAGCCAGGGTAGCAATCAGCCCCAGCATTTT
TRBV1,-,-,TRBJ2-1,CTSSQDFREAYNEQFF,TGCACCAGCAGCCAAGATTTCCGGGAGGCCTACAATGAGCAGTTCTTC